These 28 T cell receptor beta chains came from one sample sequenced in a study of cytomegalovirus exposure and HLA in healthy donors. Profiled with immunoSEQ multiplex PCR; TCRdb holds only in-frame clones, not every one. The repertoire holds some 64,000 clones, with approximately 97% as singletons. Sequenced material: PBMCs. These receptors all come from a woman aged 18-35 years in good health and CMV-seropositive.

The chain recombines TRBV10-2 with TRBJ2-7; D is unclear. Germline V lookup: CDR1 WSHSY, CDR2 SAAADI. Trimming took off 2 bases at V and 3 bases at J, with 8 bases between the two ends. The CDR3 runs to 13 residues. This CDR3 is CASSEGQLYEQYF. The CDR3 DNA sequence: TGCGCCAGCAGTGAGGGGCAGCTCTACGAGCAGTACTTC.

V gene TRBV9 combines with J gene TRBJ2-1, with 9 bases aligning to TRBD1. The CDR3 has 15 residues. V lost 2 bases to trimming and J lost 1 base; unmatched junction nucleotides: 1. Per germline, CDR1 SGDLS and CDR2 YYNGEE. The CDR3 bases are TGTGCCAGCAGCGTGGACAGGGGATCCTACAATGAGCAGTTCTTC. This gives the protein CASSVDRGSYNEQFF.

V usage is TRBV7-6 and J usage is TRBJ2-6; a weak D match, TRBD2 (5 bases). Germline V gene lookup returns CDR1 SGHVS and CDR2 FNYEAQ. The CDR3 extends over 17 amino acids. Trimming removed 4 bases at V and 2 bases at J, with 15 bases between. The CDR3, as DNA: TGTGCCAGCAGCTCGTGGACTGCCAGCCCTGGGGCCAACGTCCTGACTTTC. It is translated as CASSSWTASPGANVLTF.

This clone has a handful of counts. The J gene is TRBJ2-1, the V gene TRBV29-1; 8 bases agree with TRBD2. The CDR3 consists of 15 residues. The J segment lost 6 bases and the V segment lost 4 bases, leaving 11 bases of the junction unmatched. Germline CDR1 SQVTM, CDR2 ANQGSEA. DNA for the CDR3: TGCAGCGTTGGACCGCCTAGCGGGCTCCCCAATGAGCAGTTCTTC. Residues: CSVGPPSGLPNEQFF.

This chain uses TRBV6-6 with TRBJ2-1, with 9 bases matching TRBD2. V lost 5 bases and J lost 6; bases outside the gene matches: 8. The germline V gene encodes CDR1 MNHNY and CDR2 SVGAGI (reference sequence). The CDR3 has 15 amino acids. DNA of the CDR3: TGTGCCAGCAGTCGATTACTAGCGGGCTCCAATGAGCAGTTCTTC. It specifies CASSRLLAGSNEQFF.

V usage is TRBV2 and J usage is TRBJ1-2, with D tentatively TRBD1 (6 bases). CDR3 size: 14 residues. Germline V lookup: CDR1 SNHLY, CDR2 FYNNEI. Trimming cost V 5 bases and J 4 bases, with 14 bases left between them. The CDR3 protein is CASSKEPDSYGYTF. For the CDR3, the DNA is TGTGCCAGCAGTAAAGAACCGGACAGCTATGGCTACACCTTC.

The chain combines TRBV19 with TRBJ1-5, with no clear D. The germline V gene has CDR1 LNHDA and CDR2 SQIVND (reference sequence). Trimming took 7 bases from V and 10 from J, leaving 14 bases between them. The CDR3 covers 12 residues. CDR3 bases: TGTGCCAGTATGGCGGGTATGGGACCCCAGCATTTT. Translating gives CASMAGMGPQHF.

The chain has TRBV2 and TRBJ1-2; 7 nucleotides line up with TRBD1. J lost 3 bases, V lost 7 bases, and 11 bases had no gene match. Per germline, CDR1 SNHLY and CDR2 FYNNEI. The CDR3 runs 15 residues. CDR3 DNA sequence: TGTGCCAGCATAGGTTACAGGGGTCGGGACTATGGCTACACCTTC. It yields the protein CASIGYRGRDYGYTF.

The chain uses TRBV7-9 and TRBJ2-7; D is possibly TRBD2 (6 bases). Germline V gives CDR1 SEHNR, CDR2 FQNEAQ (reference sequence). This CDR3 contains 12 residues. The germline V and J ends were trimmed by 5 bases and 10 bases, with 15 bases remaining between them. The CDR3 sequence: CASSVWDFPQYF. As DNA, the CDR3 is TGTGCCAGCAGCGTATGGGACTTTCCTCAGTACTTC.

This chain links TRBV28 with TRBJ2-3, with a tentative D call TRBD2 (6 bases). Germline V gene sequence: CDR1 MDHEN, CDR2 SYDVKM. The CDR3 has 15 residues. Trimming stripped 5 bases from V and 6 bases from J, with 18 bases between. The CDR3 bases are TGTGCCAGCAGTGGCCGGGAGAGGCCCAGGGATACGCAGTATTTT. Its translation is CASSGRERPRDTQYF.

This clone was detected only a few times. The CDR3 region is CASSLSGTGSNTEAFF. CDR3 sequence (DNA): TGTGCCAGCAGCTTATCCGGGACAGGGTCGAACACTGAAGCTTTCTTT. This chain uses TRBV7-6 with TRBJ1-1, with 9 bases lining up with TRBD1. J was trimmed by 1 base and V by 2 bases; bases with no gene match: 5. This CDR3 spans 16 amino acids. Germline V CDR1 and CDR2: SGHVS, FNYEAQ.

The chain carries TRBV6-1 and TRBJ2-1; possibly TRBD2 for D (6 bases). V shed 2 bases and J shed 6 bases, with 14 bases lying between them. This CDR3 spans 15 amino acids. From germline, CDR1 is MNHNS and CDR2 SASEGT. In DNA, the CDR3 is TGTGCCAGCAGTGAACTCGGGAGTCTGGGCAATGAGCAGTTCTTC. This sequence encodes CASSELGSLGNEQFF.

The rearrangement links TRBV5-5 to TRBJ1-2; TRBD1 might be the D (5 bases). The CDR3 is 16 residues long. Germline loops: CDR1 SGHKS, CDR2 YYEKEE (reference sequence). V was shortened by 2 bases and J by 4 bases, with 18 bases between the two germline ends. The CDR3 loop is CASSLSVPKTAYGYTF. As DNA, the CDR3 is TGTGCCAGCAGCTTATCAGTACCCAAGACAGCCTATGGCTACACCTTC.

The J gene is TRBJ2-1, the V gene TRBV29-1; 7 bases align to TRBD2. The CDR3 sequence is 15 residues long. The germline V gene has CDR1 SQVTM and CDR2 ANQGSEA. J was trimmed by 4 bases and V by 3 bases; bases with no gene match: 9. The CDR3 bases are TGCAGCGTTGATCCCACTAGCGCAAGATACAATGAGCAGTTCTTC. This gives the protein CSVDPTSARYNEQFF.

This chain links TRBV28 with TRBJ2-1; D may be TRBD2 (6 bases). Per the germline V gene, CDR1 is MDHEN and CDR2 is SYDVKM. V gave up 2 bases and J gave up 5 bases, with 13 bases separating them. The CDR3 consists of 15 residues. The CDR3 nucleotides read TGTGCCAGCAGTTTAGGGGGGAGGACTAACAATGAGCAGTTCTTC. As protein: CASSLGGRTNNEQFF.

The rearrangement uses TRBV2 and TRBJ2-7; TRBD2 agrees at 14 bases. The germline V gene encodes CDR1 SNHLY and CDR2 FYNNEI. There are 17 residues in the CDR3. J lost 2 bases, V lost 6 bases, and 9 bases had no gene match. This CDR3 reads CASRPGLAGVRTYEQYF. CDR3 DNA sequence: TGTGCCAGCAGGCCGGGACTAGCGGGAGTGAGGACCTACGAGCAGTACTTC. Based on the CDR3 plus reference TRBV2 and TRBJ2-7, the full variable domain is EPEVTQTPSHQVTQMGQEVILRCVPISNHLYFYWYRQILGQKVEFLVSFYNNEISEKSEIFDDQFSVERPDGSNFTLKIRSTKLEDSAMYFCASRPGLAGVRTYEQYFGPGTRLTVT.

The chain carries TRBV5-1 and TRBJ2-7; 13 bases line up with TRBD2. V was clipped by 4 bases and J by 5 bases; unmatched bases: 3. The germline V gene encodes CDR1 SGHRS and CDR2 YFSETQ. The CDR3 contains 14 residues. The DNA for the CDR3 is TGCGCCAGCAGCGTACTAGCGGGAGGGAACGAGCAGTACTTC. Protein: CASSVLAGGNEQYF.

This sequence joins TRBV11-2 and TRBJ1-3, with D perhaps TRBD1 (5 bases). Germline-derived CDR1 and CDR2 are SGHAT and FQNNGV. This CDR3 is 16 amino acids long. Trimming pared 3 bases from V and 0 bases from J, leaving 12 bases between. CDR3 region: CASSFLLDTSGNTIYF. DNA of the CDR3: TGTGCCAGCAGCTTCTTACTGGACACCTCTGGAAACACCATATATTTT.

This sequence joins TRBV6-4 and TRBJ1-5; the D gene is possibly TRBD1 (5 bases). Germline CDR1 reads MRHNA; CDR2 reads SNTAGT. Trimming stripped 3 bases from V and 0 bases from J, with 6 bases between. The CDR3 is 14 amino acids. CDR3 sequence (DNA): TGTGCCAGCAGTGAAGACAGTAGCAATCAGCCCCAGCATTTT. Translated, it gives CASSEDSSNQPQHF.

The V gene is TRBV7-9, the J gene TRBJ1-3, with no clear D. Trimming took 5 bases from V and 7 from J, leaving 15 bases between them. The V gene's germline CDR1 is SEHNR and CDR2 FQNEAQ (reference sequence). There are 14 residues in the CDR3. The DNA for the CDR3 is TGTGCCAGCAGCGTCATGGAGTATGAGAACACCATATATTTT. Amino acids: CASSVMEYENTIYF. The complete variable domain, with remaining parts taken from reference TRBV7-9 and TRBJ1-3, reads DTGVSQNPRHKITKRGQNVTFRCDPISEHNRLYWYRQTLGQGPEFLTYFQNEAQLEKSRLLSDRFSAERPKGSFSTLEIQRTEQGDSAMYLCASSVMEYENTIYFGEGSWLTVV.

The V call is TRBV6-6, the J call TRBJ1-1; D remains ambiguous. This CDR3 contains 11 residues. The ends were cut back, 4 bases at V and 5 bases at J, with 5 bases in the middle. Germline V gene sequence: CDR1 MNHNY, CDR2 SVGAGI (reference sequence). For the CDR3, the DNA is TGTGCCAGCAGTTCGGGAACTGAAGCTTTCTTT. This translates into CASSSGTEAFF.

V and J are TRBV29-1 and TRBJ2-6, with no clear D. The CDR3 sequence is 16 residues long. Trimming cost V 0 bases and J 0 bases, with 9 bases left between them. Germline V gene sequence: CDR1 SQVTM, CDR2 ANQGSEA. This CDR3 is CSVEDLLGSGANVLTF. The CDR3 bases are TGCAGCGTTGAAGATCTTCTAGGCTCTGGGGCCAACGTCCTGACTTTC.

The gene calls are TRBV27 and TRBJ2-7; 7 bases are a match to TRBD1. There are 14 residues in the CDR3. J was trimmed by 5 bases and V by 0 bases; bases with no gene match: 4. Germline CDR1 reads MNHEY; CDR2 reads SMNVEV (reference sequence). This chain's CDR3 is CASSLSPTGNEQYF. The CDR3 bases are TGTGCCAGCAGTTTATCCCCGACAGGGAACGAGCAGTACTTC.

This clone was detected only a few times. V usage is TRBV5-1 and J usage is TRBJ1-4; 9 bases line up with TRBD1. V was clipped by 6 bases and J by 8 bases; unmatched bases: 8. The CDR3 is 14 residues long. Per the germline V gene, CDR1 is SGHRS and CDR2 is YFSETQ. CDR3 DNA: TGCGCCAGCATGTCGGGACAGGGAAACGAAAAACTGTTTTTT. This codes for CASMSGQGNEKLFF. Full variable domain (remainder filled in from reference TRBV5-1 and TRBJ1-4): KAGVTQTPRYLIKTRGQQVTLSCSPISGHRSVSWYQQTPGQGLQFLFEYFSETQRNKGNFPGRFSGRQFSNSRSEMNVSTLELGDSALYLCASMSGQGNEKLFFGSGTQLSVL.

The chain uses TRBV27 and TRBJ2-1; 7 bases align to TRBD2. This CDR3 is 14 amino acids long. Germline lookup yields CDR1 MNHEY and CDR2 SMNVEV (reference sequence). J was trimmed by 13 bases and V by 0 bases; bases with no gene match: 9. The chain's CDR3 is CASSLSGGGRAQFF. CDR3 sequence (DNA): TGTGCCAGCAGTTTATCGGGAGGAGGGAGGGCCCAGTTCTTC.

V gene TRBV18 combines with J gene TRBJ1-5, with TRBD1 matching over 9 bases. Germline CDR1 is KGHSH and CDR2 is LQKENI. J lost 4 bases, V lost 2 bases, and 6 bases had no gene match. The CDR3 extends over 16 amino acids. CDR3 sequence (DNA): TGTGCCAGCTCACCATGGTCGGGACAGGGTAATCAGCCCCAGCATTTT. Protein product: CASSPWSGQGNQPQHF.

The V call is TRBV7-6, the J call TRBJ1-1; possibly TRBD1 for D (5 bases). Germline CDR1 and CDR2: SGHVS and FNYEAQ. CDR3 length: 17 amino acids. Trimming took off 1 base at V and 3 bases at J, with 18 bases between the two ends. CDR3 nucleotide sequence: TGTGCCAGCAGCTTAGTCAGGATGGGCGGGGCTGACACTGAAGCTTTCTTT. As protein: CASSLVRMGGADTEAFF.

The rearrangement joins TRBV30 to TRBJ1-4; D is uncertain. CDR1 and CDR2 from the germline V gene are GTSNPN and SVGIG (reference sequence). This CDR3 has 13 amino acids. V lost 3 bases and J 6 bases, leaving 11 bases between the germline ends. The CDR3 is CAWRGENDEKLFF. CDR3 coding DNA: TGTGCCTGGAGAGGAGAAAACGATGAAAAACTGTTTTTT.